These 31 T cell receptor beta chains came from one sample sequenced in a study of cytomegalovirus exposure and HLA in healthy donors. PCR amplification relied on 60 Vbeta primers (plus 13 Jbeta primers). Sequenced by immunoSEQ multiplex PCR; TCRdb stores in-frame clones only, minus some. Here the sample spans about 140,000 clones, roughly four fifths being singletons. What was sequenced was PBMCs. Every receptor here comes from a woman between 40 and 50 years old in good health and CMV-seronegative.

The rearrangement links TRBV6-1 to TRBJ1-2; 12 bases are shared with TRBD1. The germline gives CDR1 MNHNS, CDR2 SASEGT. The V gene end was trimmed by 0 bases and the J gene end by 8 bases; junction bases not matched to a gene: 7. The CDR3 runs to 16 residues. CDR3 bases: TGTGCCAGCAGTGAAGCCCCGGGACAGGGGGCAGTAGGCTACACCTTC. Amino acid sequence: CASSEAPGQGAVGYTF.

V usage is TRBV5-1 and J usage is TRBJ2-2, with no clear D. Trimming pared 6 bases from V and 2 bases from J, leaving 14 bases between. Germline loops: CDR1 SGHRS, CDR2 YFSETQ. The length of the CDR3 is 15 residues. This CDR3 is CASTETPTNTGELFF. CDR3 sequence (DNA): TGCGCCAGCACCGAGACTCCAACAAACACCGGGGAGCTGTTTTTT.

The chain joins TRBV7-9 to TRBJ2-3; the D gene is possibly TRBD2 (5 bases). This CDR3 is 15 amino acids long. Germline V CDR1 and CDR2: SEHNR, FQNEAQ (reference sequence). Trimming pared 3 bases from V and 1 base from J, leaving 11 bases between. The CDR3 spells CASSLVGIGTDTQYF. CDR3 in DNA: TGTGCCAGCAGCTTGGTCGGGATCGGCACAGATACGCAGTATTTT.

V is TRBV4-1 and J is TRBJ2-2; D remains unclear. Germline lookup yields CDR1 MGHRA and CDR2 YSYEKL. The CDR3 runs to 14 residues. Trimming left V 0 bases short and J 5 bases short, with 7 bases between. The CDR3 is CASSQDPRTGELFF. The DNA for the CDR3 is TGCGCCAGCAGCCAAGATCCTAGGACCGGGGAGCTGTTTTTT.

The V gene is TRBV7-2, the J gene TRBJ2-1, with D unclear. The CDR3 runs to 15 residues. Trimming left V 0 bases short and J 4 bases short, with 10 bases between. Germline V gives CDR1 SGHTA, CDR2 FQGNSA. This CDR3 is CASSLAASNYNEQFF. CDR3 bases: TGTGCCAGCAGCTTAGCAGCGTCAAATTACAATGAGCAGTTCTTC.

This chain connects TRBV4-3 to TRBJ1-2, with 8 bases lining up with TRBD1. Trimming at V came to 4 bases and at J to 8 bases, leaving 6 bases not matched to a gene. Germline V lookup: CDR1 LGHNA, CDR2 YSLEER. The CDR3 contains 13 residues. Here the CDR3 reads CASSPGQGLGYTF. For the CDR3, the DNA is TGCGCCAGCAGCCCCGGACAGGGTCTAGGCTACACCTTC.

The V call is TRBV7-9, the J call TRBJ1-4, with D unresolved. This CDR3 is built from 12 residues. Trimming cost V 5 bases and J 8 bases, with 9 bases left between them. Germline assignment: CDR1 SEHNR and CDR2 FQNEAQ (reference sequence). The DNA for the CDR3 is TGTGCCAGCAGCCTTTCCTCCGAAAAACTGTTTTTT. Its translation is CASSLSSEKLFF.

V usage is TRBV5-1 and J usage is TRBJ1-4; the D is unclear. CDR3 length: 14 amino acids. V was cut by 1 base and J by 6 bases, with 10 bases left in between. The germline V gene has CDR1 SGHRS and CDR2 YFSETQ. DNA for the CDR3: TGCGCCAGCAGCTTGAGAGGGCTAGATGAAAAACTGTTTTTT. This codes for CASSLRGLDEKLFF.

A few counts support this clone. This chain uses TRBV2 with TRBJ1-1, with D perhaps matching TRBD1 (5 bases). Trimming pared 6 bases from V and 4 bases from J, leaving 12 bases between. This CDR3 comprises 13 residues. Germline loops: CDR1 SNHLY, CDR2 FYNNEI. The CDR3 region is CASRSGKGTEAFF. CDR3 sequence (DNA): TGTGCCAGCAGATCAGGGAAGGGCACTGAAGCTTTCTTT.

The CDR3 DNA sequence: TGTGCCAGCAGTTTAGGCTCTGGCTATGGCTACACCTTC. This gives the protein CASSLGSGYGYTF. The rearrangement uses TRBV27 and TRBJ1-2; D gene uncertain. V gave up 2 bases and J gave up 4 bases, with 8 bases separating them. This CDR3 region has 13 residues. CDR1 and CDR2 from the germline V gene are MNHEY and SMNVEV (reference sequence).

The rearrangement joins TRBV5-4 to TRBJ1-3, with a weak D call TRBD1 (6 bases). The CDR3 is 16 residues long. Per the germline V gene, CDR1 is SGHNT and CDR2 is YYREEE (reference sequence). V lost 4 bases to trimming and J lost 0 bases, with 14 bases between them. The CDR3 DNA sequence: TGTGCCAGCAGCGTTGGGGGGGCCTCCTCTGGAAACACCATATATTTT. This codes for CASSVGGASSGNTIYF.

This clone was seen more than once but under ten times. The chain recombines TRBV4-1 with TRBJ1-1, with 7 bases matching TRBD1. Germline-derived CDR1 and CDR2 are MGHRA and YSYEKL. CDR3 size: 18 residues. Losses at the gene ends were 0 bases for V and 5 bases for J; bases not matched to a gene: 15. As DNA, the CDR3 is TGCGCCAGCAGCCAAGAGGCCCCGGGACAGATTGGTGGGACTGAAGCTTTCTTT. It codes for CASSQEAPGQIGGTEAFF.

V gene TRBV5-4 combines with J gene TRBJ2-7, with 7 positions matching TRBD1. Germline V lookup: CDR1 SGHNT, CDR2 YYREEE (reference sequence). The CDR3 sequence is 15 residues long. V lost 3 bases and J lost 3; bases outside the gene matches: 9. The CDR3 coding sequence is TGTGCCAGCAGCTCAATAGGGCAGGGGGACTACGAGCAGTACTTC. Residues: CASSSIGQGDYEQYF.

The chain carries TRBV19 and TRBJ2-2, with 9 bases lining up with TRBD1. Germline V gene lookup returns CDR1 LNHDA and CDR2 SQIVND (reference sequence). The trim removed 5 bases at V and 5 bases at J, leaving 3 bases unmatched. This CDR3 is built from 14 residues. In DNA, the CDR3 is TGTGCCAGTAGTCCCGGGACAGGGACCGGGGAGCTGTTTTTT. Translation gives CASSPGTGTGELFF.

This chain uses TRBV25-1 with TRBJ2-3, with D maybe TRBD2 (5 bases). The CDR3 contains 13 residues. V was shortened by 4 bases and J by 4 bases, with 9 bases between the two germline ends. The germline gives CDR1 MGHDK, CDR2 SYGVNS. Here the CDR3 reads CASSGSSADTQYF. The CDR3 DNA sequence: TGTGCCAGCAGTGGCAGTAGCGCAGATACGCAGTATTTT.

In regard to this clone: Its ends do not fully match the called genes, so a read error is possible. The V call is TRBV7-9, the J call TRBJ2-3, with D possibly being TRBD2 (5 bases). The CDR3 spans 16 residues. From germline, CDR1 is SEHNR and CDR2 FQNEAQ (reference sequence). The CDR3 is CSSSPGGGGATDTQYF. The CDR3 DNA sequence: TGTTCCAGCAGTCCCGGAGGAGGAGGAGCCACAGATACGCAGTATTTT.

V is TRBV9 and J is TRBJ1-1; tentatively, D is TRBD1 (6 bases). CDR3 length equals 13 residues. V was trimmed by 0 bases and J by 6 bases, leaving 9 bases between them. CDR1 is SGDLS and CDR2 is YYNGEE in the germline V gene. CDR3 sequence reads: CASSVAQGSEAFF. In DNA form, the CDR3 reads TGTGCCAGCAGCGTAGCACAGGGATCTGAAGCTTTCTTT.

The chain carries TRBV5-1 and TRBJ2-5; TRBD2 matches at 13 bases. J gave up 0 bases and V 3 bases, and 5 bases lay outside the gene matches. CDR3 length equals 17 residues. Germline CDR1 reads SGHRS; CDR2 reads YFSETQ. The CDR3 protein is CASSSGLAGEDQETQYF. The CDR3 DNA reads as TGCGCCAGCAGCTCCGGACTAGCGGGGGAGGACCAAGAGACCCAGTACTTC.

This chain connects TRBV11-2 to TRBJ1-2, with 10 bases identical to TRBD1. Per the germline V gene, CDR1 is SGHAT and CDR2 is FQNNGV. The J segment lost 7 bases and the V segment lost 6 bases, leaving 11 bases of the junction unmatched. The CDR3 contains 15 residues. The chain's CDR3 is CASRRPGTGAVGYTF. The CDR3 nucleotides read TGTGCCAGCAGGCGTCCCGGGACAGGGGCAGTTGGCTACACCTTC.

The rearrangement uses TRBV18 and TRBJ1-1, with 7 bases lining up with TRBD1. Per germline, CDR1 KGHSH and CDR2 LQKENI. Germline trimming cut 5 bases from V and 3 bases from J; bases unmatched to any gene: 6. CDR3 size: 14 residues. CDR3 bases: TGTGCCAGCTCAACCACAGGGGTGGACACTGAAGCTTTCTTT. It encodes CASSTTGVDTEAFF.

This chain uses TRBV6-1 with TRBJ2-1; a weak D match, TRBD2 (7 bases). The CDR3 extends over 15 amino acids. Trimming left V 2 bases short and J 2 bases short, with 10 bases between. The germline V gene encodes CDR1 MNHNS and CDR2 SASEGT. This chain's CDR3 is CASSERGGAYNEQFF. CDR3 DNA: TGTGCCAGCAGTGAAAGGGGGGGGGCCTACAATGAGCAGTTCTTC.

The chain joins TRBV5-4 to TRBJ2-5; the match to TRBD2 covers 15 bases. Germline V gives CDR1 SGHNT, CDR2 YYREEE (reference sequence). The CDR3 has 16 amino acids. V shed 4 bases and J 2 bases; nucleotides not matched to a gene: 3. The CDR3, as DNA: TGTGCCAGCAGCCCAGGGACTAGCGGGGGGCAAGAGACCCAGTACTTC. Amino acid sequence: CASSPGTSGGQETQYF.

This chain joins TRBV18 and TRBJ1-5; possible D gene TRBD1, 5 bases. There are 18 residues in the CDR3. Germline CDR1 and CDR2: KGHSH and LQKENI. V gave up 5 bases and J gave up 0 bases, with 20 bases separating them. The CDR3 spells CASSRGIGGDGSNQPQHF. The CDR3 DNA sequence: TGTGCCAGCTCAAGGGGCATCGGTGGGGATGGTAGCAATCAGCCCCAGCATTTT.

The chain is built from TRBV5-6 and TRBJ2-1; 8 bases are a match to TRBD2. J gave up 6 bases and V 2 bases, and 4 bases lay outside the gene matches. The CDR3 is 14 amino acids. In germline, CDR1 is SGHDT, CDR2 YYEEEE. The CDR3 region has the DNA TGTGCCAGCAGCTTCGGGGGGGGCATCAATGAGCAGTTCTTC. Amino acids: CASSFGGGINEQFF.

For the CDR3, the DNA is TGTGCCAGCTCACCACCGGAGGGGCAGCCCCAGCATTTT. It specifies CASSPPEGQPQHF. The V and J genes are TRBV18 and TRBJ1-5; a weak D match, TRBD1 (5 bases). V shed 0 bases and J shed 7 bases, with 7 bases lying between them. CDR1 is KGHSH, CDR2 LQKENI, per germline. The CDR3 consists of 13 residues.

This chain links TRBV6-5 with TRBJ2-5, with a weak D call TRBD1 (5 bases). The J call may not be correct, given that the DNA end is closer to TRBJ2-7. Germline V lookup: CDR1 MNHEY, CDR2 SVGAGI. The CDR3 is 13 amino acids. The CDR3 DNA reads TGTGCCAGCTCGACAGCGCCTTCCTACGAGCAGTACTTC. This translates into CASSTAPSYEQYF.

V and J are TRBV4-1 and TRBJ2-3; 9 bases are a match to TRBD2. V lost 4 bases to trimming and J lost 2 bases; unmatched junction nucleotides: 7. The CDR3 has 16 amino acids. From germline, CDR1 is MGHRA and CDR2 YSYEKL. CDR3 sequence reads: CASSPRLAGVTDTQYF. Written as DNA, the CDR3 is TGCGCCAGCAGCCCAAGATTAGCGGGGGTCACAGATACGCAGTATTTT.

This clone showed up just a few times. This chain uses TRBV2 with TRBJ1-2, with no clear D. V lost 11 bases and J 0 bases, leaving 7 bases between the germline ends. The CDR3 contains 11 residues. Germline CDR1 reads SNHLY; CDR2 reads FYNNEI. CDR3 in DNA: TGTGCCCTAGACTCTAACTATGGCTACACCTTC. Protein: CALDSNYGYTF.

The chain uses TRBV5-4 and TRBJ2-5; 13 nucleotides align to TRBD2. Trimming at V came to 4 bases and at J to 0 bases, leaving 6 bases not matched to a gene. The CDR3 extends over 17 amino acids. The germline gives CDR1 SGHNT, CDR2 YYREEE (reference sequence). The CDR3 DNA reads TGTGCCAGCAGCCATCCGGGACTAGCGGGGTACCAAGAGACCCAGTACTTC. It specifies CASSHPGLAGYQETQYF.

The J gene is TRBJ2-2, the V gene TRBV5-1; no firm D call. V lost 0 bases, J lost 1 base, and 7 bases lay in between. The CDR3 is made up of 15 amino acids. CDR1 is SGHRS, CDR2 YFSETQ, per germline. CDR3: CASSLVSGNTGELFF. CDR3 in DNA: TGCGCCAGCAGCTTGGTTTCCGGGAACACCGGGGAGCTGTTTTTT.

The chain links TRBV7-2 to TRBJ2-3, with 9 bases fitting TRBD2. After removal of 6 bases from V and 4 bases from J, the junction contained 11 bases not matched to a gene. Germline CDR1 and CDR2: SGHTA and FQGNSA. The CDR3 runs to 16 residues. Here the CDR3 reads CASSLRGGGASDTQYF. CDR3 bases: TGTGCCAGCAGTCTTAGGGGCGGGGGGGCCTCAGATACGCAGTATTTT. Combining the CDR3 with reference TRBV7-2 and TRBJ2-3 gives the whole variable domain GAGVSQSPSNKVTEKGKDVELRCDPISGHTALYWYRQSLGQGLEFLIYFQGNSAPDKSGLPSDRFSAERTGGSVSTLTIQRTQQEDSAVYLCASSLRGGGASDTQYFGPGTRLTVL.